This TCR beta chain was recovered during a study of cytomegalovirus exposure and HLA in healthy donors. Study-wide results and caveats: In a later analysis, a missense DCLRE1C variant was linked to TCR beta V- and J-gene trimming. Cytomegalovirus association was listed for approximately 160 TCR beta chains.

The primer mix had 60 Vbeta and 13 Jbeta primers. Under the authors' procedure: About 11 million of the about 80 million unique TCR beta chains counted in a later analysis were shared. The table came from immunoSEQ multiplex PCR; TCRdb's copy has only in-frame clones and leaves some out. The D gene and trimming were derived from the DNA, and the V and J assignments and clone size from that table. The top ten clones hold around 0.41% of a sample with roughly 160,000 clones, approximately 88% of them seen once. Germline CDR1 MNHNS, CDR2 SASEGT. V lost 2 bases, J lost 1 base, and 9 bases lay in between. The CDR3 extends over 15 amino acids. This clone was detected once. Antigen: not known.

This clonotype was obtained from a boy aged 2-15 years in good health and CMV-seronegative. The chain joins TRBV6-1 to TRBJ1-5, with a weak D call TRBD1 (6 bases). The specimen sequenced was PBMCs. The CDR3 reads CASSENRVSNQPQHF. The CDR3 nucleotides read TGTGCCAGCAGTGAAAACAGGGTAAGCAATCAGCCCCAGCATTTT.